The present entry profiles one TCR beta chain with its context. Its antigen is still unknown. Clones were read by immunoSEQ multiplex PCR, and TCRdb kept only the in-frame ones, dropping some. The sample consists of 1,400 to 1,500 clones, about 90% of them appearing once. The trim removed 3 bases at V and 5 bases at J, leaving 8 bases unmatched. The germline V gene has CDR1 SGDLS and CDR2 YYNGEE. The CDR3 has 16 residues. These data belong to a study of pediatric ulcerative colitis. Study-level points and caveats: Clonal expansions reduced rectal repertoire diversity in acute severe colitis.

The chain joins TRBV9 to TRBJ2-5; 12 positions match TRBD1. This TCR came from a boy aged 5-17 years with severe ulcerative colitis. The sample taken for sequencing was blood. The CDR3 bases are TGTGCCAGCAGCGGAGAATGGGACAGGGGGCGCGAGACCCAGTACTTC. Translating it yields CASSGEWDRGRETQYF. The variable domain in full, with the rest retrieved from reference TRBV9 and TRBJ2-5, is DSGVTQTPKHLITATGQRVTLRCSPRSGDLSVYWYQQSLDQGLQFLIQYYNGEERAKGNILERFSAQQFPDLHSELNLSSLELGDSALYFCASSGEWDRGRETQYFGPGTRLLVL.